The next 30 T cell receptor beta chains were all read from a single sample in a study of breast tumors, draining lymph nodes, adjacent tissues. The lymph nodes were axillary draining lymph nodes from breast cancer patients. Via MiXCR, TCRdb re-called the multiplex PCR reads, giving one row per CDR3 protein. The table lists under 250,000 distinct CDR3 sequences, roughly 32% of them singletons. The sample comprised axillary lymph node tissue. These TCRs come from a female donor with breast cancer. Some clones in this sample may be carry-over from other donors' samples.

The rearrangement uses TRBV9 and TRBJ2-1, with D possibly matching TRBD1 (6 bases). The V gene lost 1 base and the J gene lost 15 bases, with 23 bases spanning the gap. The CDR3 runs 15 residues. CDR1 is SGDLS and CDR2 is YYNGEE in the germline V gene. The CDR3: CASSVSVLQGIGPFF. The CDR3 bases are TGTGCCAGCAGCGTAAGCGTTTTACAGGGTATAGGGCCGTTCTTC. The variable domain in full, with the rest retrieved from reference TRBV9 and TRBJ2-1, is DSGVTQTPKHLITATGQRVTLRCSPRSGDLSVYWYQQSLDQGLQFLIQYYNGEERAKGNILERFSAQQFPDLHSELNLSSLELGDSALYFCASSVSVLQGIGPFFGPGTRLTVL.

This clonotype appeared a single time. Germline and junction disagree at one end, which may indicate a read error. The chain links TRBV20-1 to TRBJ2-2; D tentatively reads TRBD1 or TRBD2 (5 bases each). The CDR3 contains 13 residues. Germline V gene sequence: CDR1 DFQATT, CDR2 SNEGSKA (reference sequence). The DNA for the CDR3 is TGCAGTGCTAAAGCCCCTGGGACCGGGGAGTTGTTTTTT. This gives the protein CSAKAPGTGELFF.

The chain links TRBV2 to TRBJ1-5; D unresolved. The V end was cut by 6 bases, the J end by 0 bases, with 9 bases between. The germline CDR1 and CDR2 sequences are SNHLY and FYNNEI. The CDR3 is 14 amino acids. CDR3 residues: CASRGSYSNQPQHF. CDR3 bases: TGTGCCAGCAGGGGCAGTTATAGCAATCAGCCCCAGCATTTT.

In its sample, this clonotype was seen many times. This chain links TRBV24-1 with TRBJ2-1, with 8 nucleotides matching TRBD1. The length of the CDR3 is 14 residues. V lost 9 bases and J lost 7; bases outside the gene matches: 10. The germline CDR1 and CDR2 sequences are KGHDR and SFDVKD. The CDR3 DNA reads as TGTGCCACCGCACTAGACAGGGGAGGTAATGAGCAGTTCTTC. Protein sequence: CATALDRGGNEQFF.

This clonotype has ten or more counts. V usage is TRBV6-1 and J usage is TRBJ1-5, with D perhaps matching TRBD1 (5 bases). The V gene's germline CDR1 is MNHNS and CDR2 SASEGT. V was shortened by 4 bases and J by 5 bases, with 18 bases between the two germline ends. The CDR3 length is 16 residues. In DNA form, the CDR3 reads TGTGCCAGCAGTGGTGGGGCAGGATGGAAGGATCAGCCCCAGCATTTT. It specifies CASSGGAGWKDQPQHF.

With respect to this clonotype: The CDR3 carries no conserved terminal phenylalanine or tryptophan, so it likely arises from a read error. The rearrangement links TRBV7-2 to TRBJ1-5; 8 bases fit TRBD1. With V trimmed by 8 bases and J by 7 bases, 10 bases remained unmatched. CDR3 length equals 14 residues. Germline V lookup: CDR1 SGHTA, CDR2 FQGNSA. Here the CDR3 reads CASAQNRGDQPQHH. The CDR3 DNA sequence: TGTGCCAGCGCGCAGAACAGGGGGGACCAGCCCCAGCATCAT.

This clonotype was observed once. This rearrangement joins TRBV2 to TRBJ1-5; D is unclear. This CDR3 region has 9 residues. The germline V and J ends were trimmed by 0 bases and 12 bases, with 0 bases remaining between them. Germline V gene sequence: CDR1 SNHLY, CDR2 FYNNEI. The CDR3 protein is CASSEAQHF. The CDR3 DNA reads TGTGCCAGCAGTGAAGCCCAGCATTTT. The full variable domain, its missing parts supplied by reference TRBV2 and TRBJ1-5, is EPEVTQTPSHQVTQMGQEVILRCVPISNHLYFYWYRQILGQKVEFLVSFYNNEISEKSEIFDDQFSVERPDGSNFTLKIRSTKLEDSAMYFCASSEAQHFGDGTRLSIL.

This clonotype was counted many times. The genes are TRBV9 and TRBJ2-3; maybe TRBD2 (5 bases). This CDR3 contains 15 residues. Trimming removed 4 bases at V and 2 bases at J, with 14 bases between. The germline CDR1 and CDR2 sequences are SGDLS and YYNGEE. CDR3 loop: CASSLGLAITDTQYF. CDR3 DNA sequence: TGTGCCAGCAGCCTTGGACTGGCTATCACAGATACGCAGTATTTT.

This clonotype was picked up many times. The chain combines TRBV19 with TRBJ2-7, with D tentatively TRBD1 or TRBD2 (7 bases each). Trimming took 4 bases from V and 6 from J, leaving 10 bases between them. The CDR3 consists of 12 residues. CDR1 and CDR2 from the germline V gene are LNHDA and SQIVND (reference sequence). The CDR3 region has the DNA TGTGCCAGTAGTACCAGGGGGGGCGAGCAGTACTTC. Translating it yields CASSTRGGEQYF.

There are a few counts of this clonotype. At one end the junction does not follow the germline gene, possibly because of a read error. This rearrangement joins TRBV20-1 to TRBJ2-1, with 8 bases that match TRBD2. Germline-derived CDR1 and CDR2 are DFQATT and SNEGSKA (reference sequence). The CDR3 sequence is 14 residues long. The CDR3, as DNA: TGCAGTGCTGCCAGCGGGAGAGGTTACACTGAGCAGTTCTTC. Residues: CSAASGRGYTEQFF.

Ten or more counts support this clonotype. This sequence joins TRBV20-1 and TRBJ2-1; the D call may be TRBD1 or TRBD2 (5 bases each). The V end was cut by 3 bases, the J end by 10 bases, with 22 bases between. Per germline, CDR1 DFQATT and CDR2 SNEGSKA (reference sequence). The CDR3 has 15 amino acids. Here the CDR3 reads CSASASGPGDREQFF. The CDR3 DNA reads TGCAGTGCTAGCGCTTCGGGACCCGGAGACAGAGAGCAGTTCTTC.

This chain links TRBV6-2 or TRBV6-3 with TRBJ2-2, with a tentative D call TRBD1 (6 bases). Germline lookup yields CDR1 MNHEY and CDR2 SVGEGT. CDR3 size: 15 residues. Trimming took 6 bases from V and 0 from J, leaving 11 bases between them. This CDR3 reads CASRWGRTNTGELFF. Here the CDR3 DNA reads TGTGCCAGCAGATGGGGGCGGACGAACACCGGGGAGCTGTTTTTT.

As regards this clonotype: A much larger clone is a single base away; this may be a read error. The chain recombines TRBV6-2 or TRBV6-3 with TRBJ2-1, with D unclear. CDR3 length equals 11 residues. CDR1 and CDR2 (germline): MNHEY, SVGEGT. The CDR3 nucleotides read TGTGCCAGCAGCCCGTCCAATGAGCAGCTCTTC. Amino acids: CASSPSNEQLF.

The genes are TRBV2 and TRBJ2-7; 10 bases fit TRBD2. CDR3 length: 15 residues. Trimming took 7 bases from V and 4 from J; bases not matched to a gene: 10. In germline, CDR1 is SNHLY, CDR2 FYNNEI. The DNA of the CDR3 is TGTGCCAGCACTGTCTCTAGCGGGAGAAAGTACGAGCAGTACTTC. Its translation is CASTVSSGRKYEQYF.

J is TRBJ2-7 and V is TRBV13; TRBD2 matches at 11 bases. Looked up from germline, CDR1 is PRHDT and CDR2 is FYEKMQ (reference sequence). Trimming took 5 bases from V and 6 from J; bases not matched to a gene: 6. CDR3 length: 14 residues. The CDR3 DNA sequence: TGTGCCAGCAGCGCCCTAGCGGGAGGAATCGAGCAGTACTTC. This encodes CASSALAGGIEQYF.

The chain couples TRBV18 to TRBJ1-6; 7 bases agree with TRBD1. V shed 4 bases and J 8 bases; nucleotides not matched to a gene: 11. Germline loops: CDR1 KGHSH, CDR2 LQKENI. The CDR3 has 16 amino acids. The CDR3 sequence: CASSRQGSGRDSPLHF. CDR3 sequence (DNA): TGTGCCAGCTCACGACAGGGTAGCGGGAGGGATTCACCCCTCCACTTT. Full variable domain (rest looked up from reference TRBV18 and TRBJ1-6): NAGVMQNPRHLVRRRGQEARLRCSPMKGHSHVYWYRQLPEEGLKFMVYLQKENIIDESGMPKERFSAEFPKEGPSILRIQQVVRGDSAAYFCASSRQGSGRDSPLHFGNGTRLTVT.

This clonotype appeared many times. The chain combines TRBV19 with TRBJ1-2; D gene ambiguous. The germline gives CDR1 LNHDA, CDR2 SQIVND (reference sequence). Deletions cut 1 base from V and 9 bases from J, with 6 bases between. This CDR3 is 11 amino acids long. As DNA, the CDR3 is TGTGCCAGTAGTATAGGGATGAGCTACACCTTC. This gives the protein CASSIGMSYTF.

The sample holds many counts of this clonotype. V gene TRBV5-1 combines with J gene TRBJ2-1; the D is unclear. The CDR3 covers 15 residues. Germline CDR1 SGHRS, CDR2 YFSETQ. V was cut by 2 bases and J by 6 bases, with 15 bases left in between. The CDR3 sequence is CASSFGQLDPNEQFF. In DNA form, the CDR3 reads TGCGCCAGCAGCTTCGGGCAGTTGGACCCCAATGAGCAGTTCTTC.

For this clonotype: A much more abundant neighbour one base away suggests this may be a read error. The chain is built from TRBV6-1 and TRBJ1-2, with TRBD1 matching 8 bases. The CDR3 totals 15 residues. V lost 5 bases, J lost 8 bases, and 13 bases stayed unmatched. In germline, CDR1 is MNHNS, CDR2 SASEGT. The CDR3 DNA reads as TGTGCCAGCAGTCAAGTGAGGGGACAGGCTCGAGGCTACACCTTC. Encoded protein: CASSQVRGQARGYTF.

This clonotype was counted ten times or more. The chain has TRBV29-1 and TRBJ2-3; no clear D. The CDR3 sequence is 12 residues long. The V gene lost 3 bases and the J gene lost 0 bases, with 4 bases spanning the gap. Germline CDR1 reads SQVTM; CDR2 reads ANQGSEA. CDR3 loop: CSVETSTDTQYF. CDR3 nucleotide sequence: TGCAGCGTTGAGACAAGCACAGATACGCAGTATTTT.

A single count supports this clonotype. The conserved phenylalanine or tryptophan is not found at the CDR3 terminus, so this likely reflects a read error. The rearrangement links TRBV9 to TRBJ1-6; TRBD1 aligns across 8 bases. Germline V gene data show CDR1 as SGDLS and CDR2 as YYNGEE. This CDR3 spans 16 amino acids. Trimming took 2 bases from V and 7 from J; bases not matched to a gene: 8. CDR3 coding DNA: TGTGCCAGCAGCGTGGGAGGACAGGGAGGAAATTCACCCCTCCACCTC. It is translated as CASSVGGQGGNSPLHL.

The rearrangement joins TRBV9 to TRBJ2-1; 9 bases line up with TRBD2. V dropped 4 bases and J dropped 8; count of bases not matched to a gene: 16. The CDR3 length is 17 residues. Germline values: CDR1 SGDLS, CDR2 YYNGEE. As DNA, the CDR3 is TGTGCCAGCAGCCTCAGACCGAAGGCGGGAGGGCAATATGAGCAGTTCTTC. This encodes CASSLRPKAGGQYEQFF.

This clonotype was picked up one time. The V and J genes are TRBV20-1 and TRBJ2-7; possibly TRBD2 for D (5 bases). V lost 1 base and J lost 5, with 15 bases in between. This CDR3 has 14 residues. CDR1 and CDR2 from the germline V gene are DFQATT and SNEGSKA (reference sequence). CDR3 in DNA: TGCAGTGCTAGAGGTTCGGCTAGCCGCCACGAGCAGTACTTC. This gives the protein CSARGSASRHEQYF.

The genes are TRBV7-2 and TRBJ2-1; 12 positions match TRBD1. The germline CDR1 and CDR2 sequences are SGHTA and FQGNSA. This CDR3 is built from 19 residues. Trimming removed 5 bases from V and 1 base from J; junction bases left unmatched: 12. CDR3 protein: CASSDLGGTGGRSYNEQFF. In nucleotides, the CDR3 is TGTGCCAGCAGCGATTTAGGCGGGACAGGGGGCCGGTCCTACAATGAGCAGTTCTTC.

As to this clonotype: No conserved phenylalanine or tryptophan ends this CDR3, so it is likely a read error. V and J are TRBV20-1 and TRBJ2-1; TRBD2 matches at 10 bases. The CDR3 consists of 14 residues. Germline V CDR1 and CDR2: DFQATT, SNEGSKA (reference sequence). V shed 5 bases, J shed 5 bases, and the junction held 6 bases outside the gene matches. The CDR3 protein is CSALLGLANNEQFL. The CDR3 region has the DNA TGCAGTGCTCTTCTGGGACTAGCGAACAATGAGCAGTTCCTC.

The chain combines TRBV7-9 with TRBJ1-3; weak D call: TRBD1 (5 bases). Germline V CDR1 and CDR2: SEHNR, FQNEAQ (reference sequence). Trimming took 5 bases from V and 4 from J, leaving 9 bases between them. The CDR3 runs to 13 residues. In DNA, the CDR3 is TGTGCCAGCAGCACCCGACAGGGAAACACCATATATTTT. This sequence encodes CASSTRQGNTIYF. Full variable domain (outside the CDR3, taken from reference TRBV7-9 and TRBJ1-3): DTGVSQNPRHKITKRGQNVTFRCDPISEHNRLYWYRQTLGQGPEFLTYFQNEAQLEKSRLLSDRFSAERPKGSFSTLEIQRTEQGDSAMYLCASSTRQGNTIYFGEGSWLTVV.

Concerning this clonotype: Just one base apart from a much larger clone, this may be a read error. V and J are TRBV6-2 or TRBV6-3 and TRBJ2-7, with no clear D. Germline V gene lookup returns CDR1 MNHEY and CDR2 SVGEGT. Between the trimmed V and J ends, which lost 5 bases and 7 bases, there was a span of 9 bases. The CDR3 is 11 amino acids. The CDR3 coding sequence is TGTGCCAGCAGTCACTTCCAGGAGCAGTACTTC. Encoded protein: CASSHFQEQYF.

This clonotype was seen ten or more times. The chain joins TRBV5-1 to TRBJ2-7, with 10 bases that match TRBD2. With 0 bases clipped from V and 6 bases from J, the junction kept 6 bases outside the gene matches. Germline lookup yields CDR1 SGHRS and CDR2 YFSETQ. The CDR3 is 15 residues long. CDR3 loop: CASSLEVAGGIEQYF. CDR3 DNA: TGCGCCAGCAGCTTGGAAGTAGCGGGAGGAATCGAGCAGTACTTC.

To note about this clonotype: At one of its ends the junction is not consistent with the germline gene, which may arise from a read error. This CDR3 reads CVSSPLAGPGSDTQYF. In DNA, the CDR3 is TGTGTCAGCTCACCGCTAGCGGGACCTGGGTCAGATACGCAGTATTTT. The rearrangement links TRBV18 to TRBJ2-3; 9 nucleotides line up with TRBD2. CDR3 length: 16 amino acids. Germline CDR1 and CDR2: KGHSH and LQKENI.

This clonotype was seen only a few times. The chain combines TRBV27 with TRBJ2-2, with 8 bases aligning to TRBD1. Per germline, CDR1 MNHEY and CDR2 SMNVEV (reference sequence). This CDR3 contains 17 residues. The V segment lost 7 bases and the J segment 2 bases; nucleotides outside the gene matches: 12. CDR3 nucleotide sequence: TGTGCCAGCAAATCCACTGGACAGGGATTAAACACCGGGGAGCTGTTTTTT. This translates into CASKSTGQGLNTGELFF.